This T cell receptor beta chain is drawn from a study of shared clonotypes between healthy human individuals. Turning to this clone: Possible read error: a much larger clone is one base away. Likely a read error: the CDR3 ends without its conserved phenylalanine or tryptophan.

This CDR3 is built from 13 residues. CDR1 is KGHSH and CDR2 is LQKENI in the germline V gene. V lost 6 bases and J 3 bases, leaving 11 bases between the germline ends. Original handling: ImmunoSEQ supplied junction-only sequences lacking quality scores, so filtering was different. Data came from immunoSEQ multiplex PCR; TCRdb stores just in-frame clones and leaves some out. D and trimming were read from the DNA, whereas the V and J calls and clone size are those reported in that table. The data contain around 500,000 clones, about three quarters of them singletons. Sequencing was carried out using PBMCs. The chain joins TRBV18 to TRBJ1-1; D gene ambiguous. The TCR sequence derives from a woman aged 40 to 50 in good health. Some clones in this sample may be carry-over from other donors' samples. CDR3 DNA: TGTGCCAGCTCCACCCAGGATGACACTGAAGCTTTCATT. Amino acid sequence: CASSTQDDTEAFI.